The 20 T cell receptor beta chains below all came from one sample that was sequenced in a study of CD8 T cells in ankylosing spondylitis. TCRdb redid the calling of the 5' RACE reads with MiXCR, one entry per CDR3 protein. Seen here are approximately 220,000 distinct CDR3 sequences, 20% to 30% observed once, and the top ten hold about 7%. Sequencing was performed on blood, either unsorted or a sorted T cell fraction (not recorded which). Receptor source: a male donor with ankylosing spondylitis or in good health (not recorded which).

The CDR3 DNA reads as TGCGCCAGCAGCTCGAAGCCTCTAGCGGGATCTTACAATGAGCAGTTCTTC. Translating gives CASSSKPLAGSYNEQFF. The chain joins TRBV5-1 to TRBJ2-1, with 9 bases matching TRBD2. Germline V gives CDR1 SGHRS, CDR2 YFSETQ. The CDR3 totals 17 residues. J was trimmed by 4 bases and V by 3 bases; bases with no gene match: 11. Drawing the rest from reference TRBV5-1 and TRBJ2-1, the complete variable domain is KAGVTQTPRYLIKTRGQQVTLSCSPISGHRSVSWYQQTPGQGLQFLFEYFSETQRNKGNFPGRFSGRQFSNSRSEMNVSTLELGDSALYLCASSSKPLAGSYNEQFFGPGTRLTVL.

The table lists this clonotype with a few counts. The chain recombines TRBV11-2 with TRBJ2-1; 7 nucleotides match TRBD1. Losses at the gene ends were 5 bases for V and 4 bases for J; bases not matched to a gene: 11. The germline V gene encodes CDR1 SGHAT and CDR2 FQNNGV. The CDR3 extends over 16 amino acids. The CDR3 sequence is CASSQTSGTEYNEQFF. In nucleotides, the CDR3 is TGTGCCAGCAGCCAAACCTCCGGGACAGAATACAATGAGCAGTTCTTC.

The CDR3 sequence: CASILRAGGTEAFF. In nucleotides, the CDR3 is TGTGCCAGCATCCTTAGGGCAGGGGGCACTGAAGCTTTCTTT. This chain joins TRBV7-9 and TRBJ1-1; 7 bases fit TRBD1. This CDR3 has 14 amino acids. J lost 4 bases, V lost 7 bases, and 9 bases had no gene match. Germline CDR1 is SEHNR and CDR2 is FQNEAQ (reference sequence).

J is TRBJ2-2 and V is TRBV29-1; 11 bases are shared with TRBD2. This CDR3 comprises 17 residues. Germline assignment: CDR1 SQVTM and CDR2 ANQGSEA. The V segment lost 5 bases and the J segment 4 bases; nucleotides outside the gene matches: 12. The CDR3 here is CSVSGRLAGGVTGELFF. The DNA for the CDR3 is TGCAGCGTTTCAGGTCGGCTAGCGGGAGGAGTCACCGGGGAGCTGTTTTTT.

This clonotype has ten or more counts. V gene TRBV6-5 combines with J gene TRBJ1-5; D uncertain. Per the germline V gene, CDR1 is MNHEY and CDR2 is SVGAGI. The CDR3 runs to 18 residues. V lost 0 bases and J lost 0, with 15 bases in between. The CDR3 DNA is TGTGCCAGCAGTTACTCGGGCCGGTACCAGTATAGCAATCAGCCCCAGCATTTT. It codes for CASSYSGRYQYSNQPQHF.

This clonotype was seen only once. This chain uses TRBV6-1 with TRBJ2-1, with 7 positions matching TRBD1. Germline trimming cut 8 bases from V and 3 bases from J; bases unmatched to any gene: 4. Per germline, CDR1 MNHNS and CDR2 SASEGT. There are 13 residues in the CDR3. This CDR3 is CASQRGLYNEQFF. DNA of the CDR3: TGTGCCAGCCAGAGGGGGCTCTACAATGAGCAGTTCTTC.

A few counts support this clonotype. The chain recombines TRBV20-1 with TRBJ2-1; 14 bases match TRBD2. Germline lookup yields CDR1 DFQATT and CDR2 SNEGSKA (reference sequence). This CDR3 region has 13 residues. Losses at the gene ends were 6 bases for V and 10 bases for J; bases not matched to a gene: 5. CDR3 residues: CSAAGLAGGEQFF. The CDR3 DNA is TGCAGTGCAGCTGGACTAGCGGGGGGAGAGCAGTTCTTC.

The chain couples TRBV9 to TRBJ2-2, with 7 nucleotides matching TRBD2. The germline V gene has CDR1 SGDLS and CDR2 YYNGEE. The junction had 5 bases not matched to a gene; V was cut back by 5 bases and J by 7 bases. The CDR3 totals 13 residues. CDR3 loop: CASSQTSNGELFF. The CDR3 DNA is TGTGCCAGCAGTCAGACTAGCAACGGGGAGCTGTTTTTT.

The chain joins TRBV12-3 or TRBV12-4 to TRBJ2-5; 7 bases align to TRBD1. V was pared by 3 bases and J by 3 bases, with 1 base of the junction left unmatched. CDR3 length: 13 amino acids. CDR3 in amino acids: CASSFQGEETQYF. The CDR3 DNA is TGTGCCAGCAGTTTTCAGGGGGAAGAGACCCAGTACTTC.

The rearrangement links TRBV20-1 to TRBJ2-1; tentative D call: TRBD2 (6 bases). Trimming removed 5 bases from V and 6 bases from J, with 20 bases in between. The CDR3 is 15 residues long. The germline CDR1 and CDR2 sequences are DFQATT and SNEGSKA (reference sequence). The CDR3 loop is CSAYVIPRDFNEQFF. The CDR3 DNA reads TGCAGTGCTTACGTCATCCCCCGGGACTTCAATGAGCAGTTCTTC.

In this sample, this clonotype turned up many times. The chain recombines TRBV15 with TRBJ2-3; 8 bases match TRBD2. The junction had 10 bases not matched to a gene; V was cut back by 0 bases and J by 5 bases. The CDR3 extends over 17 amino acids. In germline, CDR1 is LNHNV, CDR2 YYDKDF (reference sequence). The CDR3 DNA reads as TGTGCCACCAGCAGAGACGGAAGCGGGAGCGATAAAGATACGCAGTATTTT. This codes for CATSRDGSGSDKDTQYF.

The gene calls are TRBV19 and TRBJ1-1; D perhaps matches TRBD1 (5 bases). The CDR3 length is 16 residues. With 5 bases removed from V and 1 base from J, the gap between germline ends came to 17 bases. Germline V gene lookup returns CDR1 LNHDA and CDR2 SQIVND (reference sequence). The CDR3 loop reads CASSSNKGFRNTEAFF. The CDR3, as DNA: TGTGCCAGTAGTTCAAACAAGGGGTTCCGGAACACTGAAGCTTTCTTT.

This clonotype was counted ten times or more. CDR3 sequence reads: CASSLHPGYEQYF. In DNA, the CDR3 is TGTGCCAGCAGCCTTCACCCCGGATACGAGCAGTACTTC. This chain joins TRBV7-2 and TRBJ2-7; D gene uncertain. Trimming removed 5 bases from V and 4 bases from J, with 12 bases in between. CDR3 size: 13 residues. Germline V gives CDR1 SGHTA, CDR2 FQGNSA.

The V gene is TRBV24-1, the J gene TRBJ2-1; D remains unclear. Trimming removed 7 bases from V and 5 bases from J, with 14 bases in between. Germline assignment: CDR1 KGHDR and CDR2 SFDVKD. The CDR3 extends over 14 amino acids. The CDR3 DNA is TGTGCCACCAGCTTAAAGGGTCTGAACAATGAGCAGTTCTTC. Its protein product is CATSLKGLNNEQFF.

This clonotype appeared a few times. CDR3 loop: CASSRQFEAFF. CDR3 coding DNA: TGTGCCAGCAGTCGACAGTTTGAAGCTTTCTTT. The chain is built from TRBV12-3 or TRBV12-4 and TRBJ1-1, with D possibly being TRBD1 (5 bases). CDR3 length equals 11 residues. The V and J ends lost 5 bases and 7 bases respectively, with 8 bases between them.

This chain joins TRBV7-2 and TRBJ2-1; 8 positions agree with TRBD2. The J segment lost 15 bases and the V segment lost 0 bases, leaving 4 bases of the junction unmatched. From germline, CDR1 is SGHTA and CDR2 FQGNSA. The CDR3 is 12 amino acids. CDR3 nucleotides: TGTGCCAGCAGCTTAGCGGGACTAGTTCTGTTCTTC. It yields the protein CASSLAGLVLFF.

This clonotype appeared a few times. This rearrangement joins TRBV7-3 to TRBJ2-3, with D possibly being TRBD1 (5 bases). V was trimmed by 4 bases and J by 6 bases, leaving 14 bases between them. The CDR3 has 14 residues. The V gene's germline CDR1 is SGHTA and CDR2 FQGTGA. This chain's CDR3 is CASSSGLPRDTQYF. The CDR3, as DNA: TGTGCCAGCAGCTCAGGGTTGCCGCGTGATACGCAGTATTTT.

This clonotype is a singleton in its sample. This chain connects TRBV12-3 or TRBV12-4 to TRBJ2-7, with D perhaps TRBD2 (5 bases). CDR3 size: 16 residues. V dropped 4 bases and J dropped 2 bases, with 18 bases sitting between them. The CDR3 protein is CASSSRDGNHPYEQYF. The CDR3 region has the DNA TGTGCCAGCAGTTCCAGAGACGGGAACCATCCCTACGAGCAGTACTTC.

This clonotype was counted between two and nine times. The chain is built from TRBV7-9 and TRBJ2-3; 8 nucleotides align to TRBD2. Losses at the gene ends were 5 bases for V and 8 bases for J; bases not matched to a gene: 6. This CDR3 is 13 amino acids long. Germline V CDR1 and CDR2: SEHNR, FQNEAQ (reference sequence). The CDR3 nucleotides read TGTGCCAGCAGCCAAGAAGCGGGAGTTACGCAGTATTTT. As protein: CASSQEAGVTQYF.

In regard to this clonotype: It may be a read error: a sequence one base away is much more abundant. The CDR3 loop reads CASSHTSGEQYF. CDR3 DNA: TGTGCCAGCAGTCACACTAGCGGCGAGCAGTACTTC. This sequence joins TRBV5-5 and TRBJ2-7, with 8 bases lining up with TRBD2. The ends lost 5 bases at V and 6 bases at J; junction bases unmatched: 4. The germline gives CDR1 SGHKS, CDR2 YYEKEE (reference sequence). CDR3 length: 12 amino acids. The full variable domain, its missing parts supplied by reference TRBV5-5 and TRBJ2-7, is DAGVTQSPTHLIKTRGQQVTLRCSPISGHKSVSWYQQVLGQGPQFIFQYYEKEERGRGNFPDRFSARQFPNYSSELNVNALLLGDSALYLCASSHTSGEQYFGPGTRLTVT.